The 9 T cell receptor beta chains listed next were all sequenced from one sample in a study of human T cells and chemical hapten exposure. TCRdb analysed the RACE reads with MiXCR anew, one entry per CDR3 protein. The table lists fewer than 300,000 distinct CDR3 sequences, about 9.4% of them singletons. Time point of the sample: pre-sensitization, week 0. As to treatment: therapeutic diphenylcyclopropenone sensitization with weekly scalp DPC. The sequenced sample was whole blood, obtained in connection with sensitization to the hapten diphenylcyclopropenone (DPC). Source of these receptors: a woman aged 40-49 years with alopecia areata. Some clones in this sample may be carry-over from other donors' samples.

A few counts support this clonotype. The chain joins TRBV4-1 to TRBJ1-5, with D uncertain. The V gene's germline CDR1 is MGHRA and CDR2 YSYEKL. The CDR3 is 17 amino acids. The V and J ends lost 1 base and 0 bases respectively, with 13 bases between them. CDR3 nucleotides: TGCGCCAGCAGCCAAGCTCTACAGCCTCATAGCAATCAGCCCCAGCATTTT. Translation gives CASSQALQPHSNQPQHF.

This clonotype showed up just a few times. The chain has TRBV4-1 and TRBJ1-5; D is uncertain. The V end was cut by 0 bases, the J end by 2 bases, with 11 bases between. The CDR3 has 16 amino acids. From germline, CDR1 is MGHRA and CDR2 YSYEKL. CDR3 loop: CASSQEHNSGNQPQHF. The CDR3 DNA follows: TGCGCCAGCAGCCAAGAGCACAACAGTGGCAATCAGCCCCAGCATTTT.

The chain recombines TRBV23-1 with TRBJ1-2, with D perhaps TRBD1 (5 bases). TRBV23-1 is noted as an ORF with a role that remains uncertain. This CDR3 spans 13 amino acids. V shed 0 bases and J shed 10 bases, with 12 bases lying between them. DNA of the CDR3: TGCGCCAGCAGTCAATCGGCAGGGTCTGACTACACCTTC. It encodes CASSQSAGSDYTF.

This clonotype was observed a handful of times. The chain joins TRBV28 to TRBJ2-3; tentative D call: TRBD2 (8 bases). The CDR3 has 18 amino acids. Trimming pared 6 bases from V and 4 bases from J, leaving 26 bases between. Per the germline V gene, CDR1 is MDHEN and CDR2 is SYDVKM. The CDR3 coding sequence is TGTGCCAGCAGCCCTACGAGACAGGGCGGGGGGCCACCAGATACGCAGTATTTT. It codes for CASSPTRQGGGPPDTQYF.

The chain combines TRBV6-5 with TRBJ2-2, with a tentative D call TRBD2 (6 bases). CDR3 length: 15 residues. Per the germline V gene, CDR1 is MNHEY and CDR2 is SVGAGI. V shed 0 bases and J shed 4 bases, with 9 bases lying between them. The CDR3 DNA reads TGTGCCAGCAGTTACTCGATGGGGGGCACCGGGGAGCTGTTTTTT. This translates into CASSYSMGGTGELFF.

The V and J genes are TRBV5-1 and TRBJ2-3; D not resolved. CDR1 and CDR2 (germline): SGHRS, YFSETQ. V was pared by 4 bases and J by 2 bases, with 11 bases between. The CDR3 is 14 residues long. The DNA of the CDR3 is TGCGCCAGCAGCCCTCCTCCTGACACAGATACGCAGTATTTT. Translating it yields CASSPPPDTDTQYF.

This clonotype was recorded at least ten times. The V call is TRBV12-3 or TRBV12-4, the J call TRBJ2-5; weak D call: TRBD1 (6 bases). V was clipped by 5 bases and J by 5 bases, with 9 bases between them. CDR3 size: 12 residues. CDR3 residues: CASSRQAETQYF. CDR3 DNA: TGTGCCAGCAGTAGACAGGCGGAGACCCAGTACTTC.

This clonotype was observed a handful of times. The chain employs TRBV6-2 or TRBV6-3 and TRBJ2-5, with unresolved D. V shed 10 bases and J shed 1 base, with 13 bases lying between them. The CDR3 totals 13 residues. Germline CDR1 MNHEY, CDR2 SVGEGT. The DNA for the CDR3 is TGTGCCACCTTCGTCCCGGGCCAAGAGACCCAGTACTTC. Its protein product is CATFVPGQETQYF.

This clonotype turned up a few times. The chain links TRBV28 to TRBJ1-1; D gene ambiguous. Germline V gene data show CDR1 as MDHEN and CDR2 as SYDVKM. The CDR3 sequence is 14 residues long. Between the trimmed V and J ends, which lost 1 base and 1 base, there was a span of 7 bases. The CDR3 DNA sequence: TGTGCCAGCAGTTTATTACGGAGGAACACTGAAGCTTTCTTT. Protein product: CASSLLRRNTEAFF.